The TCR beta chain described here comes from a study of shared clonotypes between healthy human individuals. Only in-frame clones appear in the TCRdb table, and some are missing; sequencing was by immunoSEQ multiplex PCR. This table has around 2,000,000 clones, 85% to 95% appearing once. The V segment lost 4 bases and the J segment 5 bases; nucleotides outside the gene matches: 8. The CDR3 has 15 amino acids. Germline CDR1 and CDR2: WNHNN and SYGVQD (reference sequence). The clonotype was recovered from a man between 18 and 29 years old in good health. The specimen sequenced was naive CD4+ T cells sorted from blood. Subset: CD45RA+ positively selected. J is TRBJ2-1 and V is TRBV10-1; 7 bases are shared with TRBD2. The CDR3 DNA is TGCGCCAGCAGTGCTGGGGCTAGCGGAGACAATGAGCAGTTCTTC. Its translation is CASSAGASGDNEQFF.